The 27 T cell receptor beta chains in this list originate from one sample, sequenced in a study of shared clonotypes between healthy human individuals. Profiled with immunoSEQ multiplex PCR; TCRdb holds only in-frame clones, not every one. The data show roughly 720,000 clones, around 90% seen once. Sequenced sample: memory CD8+ T cells from PBMCs. Subset in this sample: CD45RO+ cells pooled with CCR7-negative TemRA cells. The source is a man aged 18 to 35 in good health. Some clones in this sample may be carry-over from other donors' samples.

The chain has TRBV27 and TRBJ1-1; 11 bases are shared with TRBD1. The CDR3 has 15 amino acids. Germline lookup yields CDR1 MNHEY and CDR2 SMNVEV (reference sequence). V was clipped by 5 bases and J by 4 bases; unmatched bases: 6. The CDR3 loop reads CASSPRDRGGTEAFF. CDR3 DNA sequence: TGTGCCAGCAGTCCCAGGGACAGGGGGGGCACTGAAGCTTTCTTT.

This chain connects TRBV11-1 to TRBJ2-5; D gene uncertain. Germline CDR1 reads SGHAT; CDR2 reads FQDESV (reference sequence). Trimming stripped 3 bases from V and 5 bases from J, with 10 bases between. The CDR3 runs 13 residues. CDR3 nucleotides: TGTGCCAGCAGCTTGTGGCAGACCGAGACCCAGTACTTC. This encodes CASSLWQTETQYF.

The J gene is TRBJ1-1, the V gene TRBV4-1, with 8 nucleotides matching TRBD1. There are 16 residues in the CDR3. The junction had 9 bases not matched to a gene; V was cut back by 4 bases and J by 2 bases. CDR1 is MGHRA, CDR2 YSYEKL, per germline. The CDR3 here is CASSPGQGDLNTEAFF. CDR3 DNA: TGCGCCAGCAGCCCCGGACAGGGCGATTTAAACACTGAAGCTTTCTTT.

V is TRBV27 and J is TRBJ2-1, with D tentatively TRBD1 or TRBD2 (6 bases each). The CDR3 spans 16 residues. Trimming left V 3 bases short and J 4 bases short, with 16 bases between. CDR1 and CDR2 (germline): MNHEY, SMNVEV (reference sequence). CDR3 protein: CASSFPGGRGYNEQFF. The CDR3 DNA sequence: TGTGCCAGCAGTTTTCCCGGGGGCAGGGGTTACAATGAGCAGTTCTTC.

This clone was recorded only once. The chain recombines TRBV29-1 with TRBJ2-7; TRBD1 aligns across 7 bases. With 1 base clipped from V and 0 bases from J, the junction kept 3 bases outside the gene matches. This CDR3 has 14 residues. CDR1 and CDR2 from the germline V gene are SQVTM and ANQGSEA. CDR3 amino acids: CSVEGGTDSYEQYF. In DNA form, the CDR3 reads TGCAGCGTTGAAGGGGGGACAGACTCCTACGAGCAGTACTTC.

This rearrangement joins TRBV2 to TRBJ2-1, with 11 bases matching TRBD2. With V trimmed by 6 bases and J by 9 bases, 4 bases remained unmatched. This CDR3 region has 13 residues. Germline loops: CDR1 SNHLY, CDR2 FYNNEI. Here the CDR3 DNA reads TGTGCCAGCAGACTAGCGGGAGAATCTGAGCAGTTCTTC. Translating it yields CASRLAGESEQFF.

The chain has TRBV12-5 and TRBJ1-2; 11 positions match TRBD1. In germline, CDR1 is LGHNT, CDR2 FRNRAP. CDR3 size: 15 residues. Losses at the gene ends were 3 bases for V and 5 bases for J; bases not matched to a gene: 5. CDR3 in amino acids: CASGLGTGGPYGYTF. In DNA, the CDR3 is TGTGCTAGTGGTTTAGGGACAGGGGGTCCTTATGGCTACACCTTC.

This clone was seen once. The chain is built from TRBV4-3 and TRBJ2-1, with TRBD2 identical over 7 bases. This CDR3 comprises 14 residues. V shed 3 bases, J shed 12 bases, and the junction held 11 bases outside the gene matches. Germline V lookup: CDR1 LGHNA, CDR2 YSLEER. CDR3 protein: CASSHRGSGAGQFF. Written as DNA, the CDR3 is TGCGCCAGCAGCCATCGCGGGAGCGGGGCTGGGCAGTTCTTC.

The rearrangement joins TRBV27 to TRBJ2-1, with D uncertain. Germline V gives CDR1 MNHEY, CDR2 SMNVEV (reference sequence). This CDR3 is 16 amino acids long. Between the trimmed V and J ends, which lost 7 bases and 0 bases, there was a span of 16 bases. Here the CDR3 DNA reads TGTGCCAGCACCCCAAGCCACGGAAGCTCCTACAATGAGCAGTTCTTC. As protein: CASTPSHGSSYNEQFF.

This clone has just one count. The chain has TRBV5-1 and TRBJ2-7, with 11 positions matching TRBD2. V lost 4 bases to trimming and J lost 5 bases; unmatched junction nucleotides: 17. The germline CDR1 and CDR2 sequences are SGHRS and YFSETQ. The CDR3 loop spans 18 amino acids. The CDR3 nucleotides are TGCGCCAGCAGCCCTCGGGGTGGCAGCCGACTAGCGGGGAACGAGCAGTACTTC. Translated: CASSPRGGSRLAGNEQYF.

V usage is TRBV10-1 and J usage is TRBJ2-2; D unresolved. There are 17 residues in the CDR3. The V gene lost 2 bases and the J gene lost 0 bases, with 13 bases spanning the gap. Looked up from germline, CDR1 is WNHNN and CDR2 is SYGVQD (reference sequence). This CDR3 is CASSEIRSTTNTGELFF. The CDR3 DNA sequence: TGCGCCAGCAGTGAGATACGGTCTACGACGAACACCGGGGAGCTGTTTTTT.

The V and J genes are TRBV28 and TRBJ2-7, with 9 bases fitting TRBD1. Trimming cost V 2 bases and J 4 bases; bases outside gene matches: 15. The CDR3 contains 18 residues. CDR1 MDHEN and CDR2 SYDVKM come from the germline V gene. This CDR3 reads CASSLLPTWDRESYEQYF. In DNA, the CDR3 is TGTGCCAGCAGTTTACTACCCACATGGGACAGGGAATCTTACGAGCAGTACTTC. The full variable domain, rest sourced from reference TRBV28 and TRBJ2-7, is DVKVTQSSRYLVKRTGEKVFLECVQDMDHENMFWYRQDPGLGLRLIYFSYDVKMKEKGDIPEGYSVSREKKERFSLILESASTNQTSMYLCASSLLPTWDRESYEQYFGPGTRLTVT.

The rearrangement uses TRBV4-3 and TRBJ1-1; no firm D call. V lost 0 bases and J lost 6, with 17 bases in between. This CDR3 comprises 16 residues. The germline CDR1 and CDR2 sequences are LGHNA and YSLEER. The CDR3 DNA reads as TGCGCCAGCAGCCAAGATATCCCGCTGCTGGGCGCTGAAGCTTTCTTT. Its protein is CASSQDIPLLGAEAFF.

The count of this clone is one. The CDR3 ends on some other residue instead of the conserved phenylalanine or tryptophan, so this is likely a read error. No DNA is shown, since the ends of the CDR3 on it are uncertain; the CDR3 is the one TCRdb lists. This chain connects TRBV21-1 to TRBJ2-7. TRBV21-1 is a pseudogene. The CDR3 is made up of 8 amino acids, end residues included. The CDR3 sequence: CASSKSQL.

This clone was seen only once. J is TRBJ1-5 and V is TRBV27; D ambiguous. The germline V gene encodes CDR1 MNHEY and CDR2 SMNVEV (reference sequence). This CDR3 has 14 residues. The V and J ends lost 2 bases and 6 bases respectively, with 11 bases between them. This chain's CDR3 is CASSLVGVGQPQHF. CDR3 nucleotides: TGTGCCAGCAGTTTAGTCGGGGTTGGTCAGCCCCAGCATTTT.

The chain couples TRBV29-1 to TRBJ2-7, with D tentatively TRBD2 (6 bases). Trimming pared 4 bases from V and 0 bases from J, leaving 13 bases between. The CDR3 covers 14 residues. The V gene's germline CDR1 is SQVTM and CDR2 ANQGSEA. The CDR3 loop is CSVAITSISYEQYF. CDR3 nucleotides: TGCAGCGTTGCCATCACTAGCATCTCCTACGAGCAGTACTTC.

The rearrangement joins TRBV27 to TRBJ1-1; 8 bases line up with TRBD1. The CDR3 spans 14 residues. Germline trimming cut 3 bases from V and 1 base from J; bases unmatched to any gene: 1. Germline assignment: CDR1 MNHEY and CDR2 SMNVEV (reference sequence). CDR3 nucleotide sequence: TGTGCCAGCAGTTTGGACAGGGCGAACACTGAAGCTTTCTTT. This sequence encodes CASSLDRANTEAFF.

The gene calls are TRBV7-3 and TRBJ2-2; D is possibly TRBD2 (7 bases). Looked up from germline, CDR1 is SGHTA and CDR2 is FQGTGA. CDR3 length: 16 amino acids. Trimming cost V 5 bases and J 4 bases, with 17 bases left between them. The CDR3 loop is CASSPRGGAATGELFF. The CDR3 DNA reads TGTGCCAGCAGCCCCCGAGGGGGGGCCGCCACCGGGGAGCTGTTTTTT.

The CDR3 here is CASSYGLAETQYF. Written as DNA, the CDR3 is TGTGCCAGCAGTTACGGACTAGCGGAGACCCAGTACTTC. V gene TRBV28 combines with J gene TRBJ2-5; 9 bases map to TRBD2. Germline-derived CDR1 and CDR2 are MDHEN and SYDVKM. The length of the CDR3 is 13 residues. The V segment lost 4 bases and the J segment 5 bases; nucleotides outside the gene matches: 2.

V and J are TRBV6-1 and TRBJ2-7, with D possibly being TRBD1 or TRBD2 (5 bases each). Trimming took off 4 bases at V and 11 bases at J, with 12 bases between the two ends. Germline lookup yields CDR1 MNHNS and CDR2 SASEGT. The CDR3 is 11 residues long. CDR3 DNA sequence: TGTGCCAGCAGTGGAGGGGTGGAGGAGTACTTC. Translating it yields CASSGGVEEYF.

The genes are TRBV27 and TRBJ2-1; possible D gene TRBD2, 6 bases. This CDR3 comprises 12 residues. Between the trimmed V and J ends, which lost 8 bases and 5 bases, there was a span of 10 bases. CDR1 and CDR2 (germline): MNHEY, SMNVEV (reference sequence). CDR3 sequence reads: CASQGGHNEQFF. CDR3 sequence (DNA): TGTGCCAGCCAGGGAGGACACAATGAGCAGTTCTTC.

This clone came up once. The chain combines TRBV15 with TRBJ1-2; D might be TRBD1 (6 bases). The CDR3 consists of 15 residues. Looked up from germline, CDR1 is LNHNV and CDR2 is YYDKDF (reference sequence). V lost 0 bases and J lost 0, with 8 bases in between. The CDR3 region has the DNA TGTGCCACCAGCAGAGATTGGACAGCTAACTATGGCTACACCTTC. Amino acids: CATSRDWTANYGYTF.

To note about this clone: The sample holds other DNA sequences that translate to the same CDR3. This chain links TRBV30 with TRBJ1-3; D is unresolved. Trimming stripped 0 bases from V and 4 bases from J, with 4 bases between. Germline V CDR1 and CDR2: GTSNPN, SVGIG (reference sequence). The CDR3 totals 12 residues. CDR3 protein: CAWSVVGNTIYF. DNA of the CDR3: TGTGCCTGGAGTGTAGTCGGAAACACCATATATTTT.

The gene calls are TRBV7-9 and TRBJ1-2; 7 positions agree with TRBD1. CDR3 length equals 15 residues. V shed 11 bases, J shed 4 bases, and the junction held 16 bases outside the gene matches. The germline CDR1 and CDR2 sequences are SEHNR and FQNEAQ (reference sequence). CDR3 in amino acids: CAATARQRGPYGYTF. CDR3 DNA sequence: TGTGCCGCCACGGCTCGACAGAGGGGGCCCTATGGCTACACCTTC.

The chain carries TRBV6-1 and TRBJ2-1; D possibly corresponds to TRBD1 (5 bases). Germline V lookup: CDR1 MNHNS, CDR2 SASEGT. The CDR3 loop spans 16 amino acids. V was cut by 0 bases and J by 4 bases, with 13 bases left in between. CDR3 sequence (DNA): TGTGCCAGCAGTGAAGCGGGATGGACAACATACAATGAGCAGTTCTTC. Its protein product is CASSEAGWTTYNEQFF.

V is TRBV7-9 and J is TRBJ2-7; D ambiguous. This CDR3 has 15 amino acids. Per the germline V gene, CDR1 is SEHNR and CDR2 is FQNEAQ (reference sequence). Trimming left V 5 bases short and J 5 bases short, with 19 bases between. The CDR3 bases are TGTGCCAGCAGCCCGCCCGTAGTTCTCGTCCACGAGCAGTACTTC. Translating gives CASSPPVVLVHEQYF.

The rearrangement joins TRBV5-5 to TRBJ1-2; TRBD1 might be the D (5 bases). The V and J ends lost 4 bases and 4 bases respectively, with 26 bases between them. Germline V CDR1 and CDR2: SGHKS, YYEKEE (reference sequence). This CDR3 comprises 18 residues. The CDR3 DNA reads TGTGCCAGCAGCATTGGGACCGGGGCGCCAGAGGAGCGCTATGGCTACACCTTC. Translation: CASSIGTGAPEERYGYTF.